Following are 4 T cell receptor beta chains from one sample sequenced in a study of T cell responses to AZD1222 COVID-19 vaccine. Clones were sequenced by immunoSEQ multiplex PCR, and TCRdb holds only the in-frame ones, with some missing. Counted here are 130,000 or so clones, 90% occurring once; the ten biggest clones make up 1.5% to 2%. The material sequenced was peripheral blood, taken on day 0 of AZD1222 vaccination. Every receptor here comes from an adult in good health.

DNA for the CDR3: TGCGCCAGCAGCTTGGGGTCGGGTTCCTCCTACGAGCAGTACTTC. Its protein is CASSLGSGSSYEQYF. The V and J genes are TRBV5-1 and TRBJ2-7; D gene ambiguous. Germline CDR1 SGHRS, CDR2 YFSETQ. This CDR3 has 15 amino acids. The V end lost 0 bases, the J end lost 0 bases, and 10 bases lay between the germline ends.

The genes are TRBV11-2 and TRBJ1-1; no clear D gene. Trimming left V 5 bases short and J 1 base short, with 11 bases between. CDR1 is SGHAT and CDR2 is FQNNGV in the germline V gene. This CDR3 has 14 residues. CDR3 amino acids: CASSMETANTEAFF. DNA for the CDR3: TGTGCCAGCAGCATGGAAACTGCGAACACTGAAGCTTTCTTT.

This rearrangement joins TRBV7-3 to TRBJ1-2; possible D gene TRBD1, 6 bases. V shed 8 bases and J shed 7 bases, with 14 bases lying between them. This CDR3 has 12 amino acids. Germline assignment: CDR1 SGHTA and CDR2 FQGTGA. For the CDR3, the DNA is TGTGCCAGCCGGGGGGCAGGCATTGGCTACACCTTC. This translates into CASRGAGIGYTF.

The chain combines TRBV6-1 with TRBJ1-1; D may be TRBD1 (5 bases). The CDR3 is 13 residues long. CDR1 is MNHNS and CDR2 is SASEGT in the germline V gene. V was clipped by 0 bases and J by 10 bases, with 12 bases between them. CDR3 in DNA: TGTGCCAGCAGTGAAGCGCGACAGTACGGAGCTTTCTTT. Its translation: CASSEARQYGAFF.